The 26 T cell receptor beta chains below come from one sample, sequenced in a study of vaccination effects on CD4 cells after COVID-19. TCRdb's table, derived via immunoSEQ multiplex PCR, lists solely in-frame clones and lacks some. The sample yields nearly 25,000 clones, approximately 69% seen once. These receptors have no identified antigens. In the ViraFEST assay, antigen-specific CD4+ clonotypes were identified by expansion after peptide-pool stimulation. Scientists isolated CD4+ T cells after a roughly ten-day culture period ended. Everyone in the study got two shots of either the BNT162b2 or mRNA-1273 vaccine. This specimen was CD4+ T cells from PBMCs cultured with SARS-CoV-2 spike peptides, taken after COVID-19 vaccination. The receptors originated from a human donor who received a COVID-19 vaccine.

The V and J genes are TRBV6-1 and TRBJ1-6, with D uncertain. The CDR3 runs to 13 residues. Trimming stripped 3 bases from V and 9 bases from J, with 9 bases between. The V gene's germline CDR1 is MNHNS and CDR2 SASEGT. The CDR3 nucleotides read TGTGCCAGCAGTGAGGTGGGGAGTTCACCCCTCCACTTT. The encoded protein is CASSEVGSSPLHF.

The chain recombines TRBV11-2 with TRBJ2-5; D uncertain. The V end lost 0 bases, the J end lost 5 bases, and 13 bases lay between the germline ends. CDR1 and CDR2 (germline): SGHAT, FQNNGV. This CDR3 is built from 15 residues. Here the CDR3 DNA reads TGTGCCAGCAGCTTAGACAACATCCGGTTGGAGACCCAGTACTTC. It codes for CASSLDNIRLETQYF. The variable domain in full, completed from reference TRBV11-2 and TRBJ2-5, reads EAGVAQSPRYKIIEKRQSVAFWCNPISGHATLYWYQQILGQGPKLLIQFQNNGVVDDSQLPKDRFSAERLKGVDSTLKIQPAKLEDSAVYLCASSLDNIRLETQYFGPGTRLLVL.

J is TRBJ1-5 and V is TRBV4-2; D might be TRBD1 (6 bases). The length of the CDR3 is 15 residues. Germline lookup yields CDR1 LGHNA and CDR2 YNFKEQ. V was clipped by 0 bases and J by 2 bases, with 8 bases between them. The DNA of the CDR3 is TGTGCCAGCAGCCAAGAAGCAGGGGGCAATCAGCCCCAGCATTTT. Translating gives CASSQEAGGNQPQHF.

This chain connects TRBV6-5 to TRBJ2-7; D remains ambiguous. Germline V lookup: CDR1 MNHEY, CDR2 SVGAGI. This CDR3 is 13 amino acids long. Deletions cut 5 bases from V and 3 bases from J, with 11 bases between. The CDR3, as DNA: TGTGCCAGCAGTAGAGAGACTGTCTACGAGCAGTACTTC. Amino acids: CASSRETVYEQYF.

This clone was observed a single time. The V call is TRBV25-1, the J call TRBJ2-2; no definite D call. The germline V gene encodes CDR1 MGHDK and CDR2 SYGVNS. This CDR3 is built from 14 residues. The germline V and J ends were trimmed by 1 base and 0 bases, with 3 bases remaining between them. This CDR3 is CASSEWANTGELFF. The CDR3 DNA sequence: TGTGCCAGCAGTGAATGGGCGAACACCGGGGAGCTGTTTTTT.

The chain couples TRBV7-9 to TRBJ1-4; unclear D gene. Trimming stripped 4 bases from V and 5 bases from J, with 2 bases between. Germline-derived CDR1 and CDR2 are SEHNR and FQNEAQ (reference sequence). The CDR3 is made up of 11 amino acids. Here the CDR3 reads CASSWNEKLFF. The CDR3 DNA follows: TGTGCCAGCAGCTGGAATGAAAAACTGTTTTTT.

This clone is a singleton in its sample. The V and J genes are TRBV7-2 and TRBJ1-1, with a weak D call TRBD1 (5 bases). The CDR3 has 14 amino acids. V lost 1 base, J lost 2 bases, and 8 bases lay in between. The germline V gene has CDR1 SGHTA and CDR2 FQGNSA. Here the CDR3 reads CASSLVGGNTEAFF. The CDR3, as DNA: TGTGCCAGCAGCTTAGTGGGGGGTAACACTGAAGCTTTCTTT.

This rearrangement joins TRBV6-2 or TRBV6-3 to TRBJ2-5, with TRBD2 matching over 7 bases. The CDR3 has 16 residues. Unmatched junction bases numbered 8, after V lost 2 bases and J lost 2 bases. Looked up from germline, CDR1 is MNHEY and CDR2 is SVGEGT. The DNA of the CDR3 is TGTGCCAGCAGTTACGGTCGGGGGGTCCCTCAAGAGACCCAGTACTTC. It encodes CASSYGRGVPQETQYF.

The chain uses TRBV11-2 and TRBJ2-1, with a possible D match to TRBD1 (6 bases). This CDR3 has 14 residues. V lost 1 base and J lost 7, with 11 bases in between. CDR1 and CDR2 from the germline V gene are SGHAT and FQNNGV. The chain's CDR3 is CASSLVRGWNEQFF. CDR3 in DNA: TGTGCCAGCAGCTTAGTCAGGGGTTGGAATGAGCAGTTCTTC.

The chain has TRBV3-1 (or the pseudogene TRBV3-2) and TRBJ1-2; D gene unclear. The CDR3 totals 14 residues. The germline V and J ends were trimmed by 2 bases and 6 bases, with 13 bases remaining between them. The germline CDR1 and CDR2 sequences are LGHDT and YNNKEL (reference sequence). The CDR3 nucleotides read TGTGCCAGCAGCCAACGCCCGCTGGGCGATGGCTACACCTTC. Translating gives CASSQRPLGDGYTF.

This clone is medium-sized within its sample. The chain has TRBV18 and TRBJ1-2; 8 positions match TRBD1. Trimming removed 2 bases from V and 0 bases from J; junction bases left unmatched: 8. The V gene's germline CDR1 is KGHSH and CDR2 LQKENI. This CDR3 comprises 17 residues. The CDR3 here is CASSPAGQVRANYGYTF. CDR3 in DNA: TGTGCCAGCTCACCAGCGGGACAGGTCCGAGCTAACTATGGCTACACCTTC.

The chain couples TRBV4-1 to TRBJ2-1; 8 positions match TRBD2. Germline lookup yields CDR1 MGHRA and CDR2 YSYEKL. CDR3 length: 16 amino acids. J was trimmed by 4 bases and V by 5 bases; bases with no gene match: 10. The CDR3 region is CASSSYTSGLYNEQFF. The CDR3 DNA sequence: TGCGCCAGCAGCAGCTATACTAGCGGACTTTACAATGAGCAGTTCTTC.

CDR3 bases: TGCGCCAGCAGGGACTCAGGGGGCGCTTCACCCCTCCACTTT. Translating gives CASRDSGGASPLHF. The genes are TRBV5-1 and TRBJ1-6; 8 nucleotides match TRBD1. The V segment lost 5 bases and the J segment 9 bases; nucleotides outside the gene matches: 7. The CDR3 contains 14 residues. Germline assignment: CDR1 SGHRS and CDR2 YFSETQ. The variable domain in full, completed from reference TRBV5-1 and TRBJ1-6, reads KAGVTQTPRYLIKTRGQQVTLSCSPISGHRSVSWYQQTPGQGLQFLFEYFSETQRNKGNFPGRFSGRQFSNSRSEMNVSTLELGDSALYLCASRDSGGASPLHFGNGTRLTVT.

CDR3 residues: CASSRDRNYGYTF. The CDR3 DNA is TGTGCCAGTAGTCGGGACAGAAACTATGGCTACACCTTC. The V call is TRBV19, the J call TRBJ1-2, with 7 nucleotides matching TRBD1. The CDR3 extends over 13 amino acids. Germline trimming cut 5 bases from V and 2 bases from J; bases unmatched to any gene: 2. Germline V lookup: CDR1 LNHDA, CDR2 SQIVND (reference sequence).

This clone has just a few counts. The chain couples TRBV2 to TRBJ1-1, with a weak D call TRBD1 (5 bases). The CDR3 covers 13 residues. V lost 2 bases to trimming and J lost 7 bases, with 11 bases between them. Germline V lookup: CDR1 SNHLY, CDR2 FYNNEI. The CDR3: CASSEQVGGEAFF. CDR3 nucleotides: TGTGCCAGCAGTGAACAGGTTGGGGGTGAAGCTTTCTTT.

The V gene is TRBV7-9, the J gene TRBJ2-5; TRBD2 matches at 9 bases. V shed 5 bases, J shed 5 bases, and the junction held 15 bases outside the gene matches. This CDR3 is built from 17 residues. Per germline, CDR1 SEHNR and CDR2 FQNEAQ (reference sequence). The CDR3: CASSQGVLAGVQETQYF. In DNA form, the CDR3 reads TGTGCCAGCAGCCAAGGGGTATTAGCGGGAGTGCAGGAGACCCAGTACTTC.

This rearrangement joins TRBV30 to TRBJ1-2, with TRBD1 matching over 7 bases. Germline-derived CDR1 and CDR2 are GTSNPN and SVGIG (reference sequence). The CDR3 is made up of 15 amino acids. V gave up 8 bases and J gave up 3 bases; unmatched junction bases: 15. The DNA of the CDR3 is TGTGCCGCATCGAAGGGGGCAGGGTCGGACTATGGCTACACCTTC. Amino acid sequence: CAASKGAGSDYGYTF.

This chain links TRBV11-2 with TRBJ1-6, with 10 bases that match TRBD1. The CDR3 is made up of 15 amino acids. Germline V gives CDR1 SGHAT, CDR2 FQNNGV. V was pared by 3 bases and J by 10 bases, with 6 bases of the junction left unmatched. The CDR3 spells CASSFRDRGRSPLHF. CDR3 nucleotides: TGTGCCAGCAGCTTCCGGGACAGGGGAAGGTCACCCCTCCACTTT.

V usage is TRBV24-1 and J usage is TRBJ1-3; D not certain. In germline, CDR1 is KGHDR, CDR2 SFDVKD. V was shortened by 0 bases and J by 8 bases, with 4 bases between the two germline ends. CDR3 length: 12 residues. The CDR3 region has the DNA TGTGCCACCAGTGATTTGGGATACACCATATATTTT. As protein: CATSDLGYTIYF.

The chain couples TRBV27 to TRBJ2-1; 7 bases fit TRBD2. After removal of 2 bases from V and 5 bases from J, the junction contained 9 bases not matched to a gene. The CDR3 length is 16 residues. Germline V gives CDR1 MNHEY, CDR2 SMNVEV (reference sequence). CDR3 sequence reads: CASSLRAGLRNNEQFF. The CDR3 nucleotides are TGTGCCAGCAGTTTAAGGGCGGGACTACGGAACAATGAGCAGTTCTTC.

The V gene is TRBV2, the J gene TRBJ1-5, with unresolved D. CDR3 size: 12 residues. The germline V and J ends were trimmed by 4 bases and 6 bases, with 7 bases remaining between them. The germline gives CDR1 SNHLY, CDR2 FYNNEI. The CDR3 DNA reads as TGTGCCAGCAGTGGAAATGTTCAGCCCCAGCATTTT. It encodes CASSGNVQPQHF.

This clone was seen more than once but under ten times. The rearrangement joins TRBV29-1 to TRBJ1-3; D call uncertain. CDR3 length: 13 residues. Trimming removed 3 bases at V and 3 bases at J, with 9 bases between. The germline CDR1 and CDR2 sequences are SQVTM and ANQGSEA. This CDR3 is CSVDVGGGNTIYF. The CDR3 bases are TGCAGCGTTGATGTGGGAGGTGGAAACACCATATATTTT.

The chain joins TRBV5-1 to TRBJ2-1, with 7 bases fitting TRBD1. The J segment lost 8 bases and the V segment lost 0 bases, leaving 8 bases of the junction unmatched. CDR1 is SGHRS, CDR2 YFSETQ, per germline. CDR3 length equals 15 residues. The CDR3 is CASSLAAGGHDEQFF. DNA of the CDR3: TGCGCCAGCAGCTTGGCCGCAGGGGGTCACGATGAGCAGTTCTTC.

This clone occurred a few times. CDR3 residues: CASSQTGKLFF. CDR3 bases: TGTGCCAGCAGCCAGACAGGGAAACTGTTTTTT. V is TRBV12-3 or TRBV12-4 and J is TRBJ1-4, with 7 bases lining up with TRBD1. V shed 6 bases and J 11 bases; nucleotides not matched to a gene: 3. The CDR3 consists of 11 residues.

The rearrangement links TRBV9 to TRBJ1-1; no definite D call. Trimming took 0 bases from V and 8 from J, leaving 11 bases between them. Germline-derived CDR1 and CDR2 are SGDLS and YYNGEE. The CDR3 runs to 13 residues. In nucleotides, the CDR3 is TGTGCCAGCAGCGTAGATGCGAGCGGGGAAGCTTTCTTT. Protein sequence: CASSVDASGEAFF.

This clone came up once. The chain recombines TRBV11-1 with TRBJ2-5, with D tentatively TRBD1 or TRBD2 (5 bases each). Germline V gene lookup returns CDR1 SGHAT and CDR2 FQDESV (reference sequence). The CDR3 contains 14 residues. Trimming removed 1 base from V and 5 bases from J, with 11 bases in between. CDR3 DNA: TGTGCCAGCAGCTTAGGTGGGGGAAGGGAGACCCAGTACTTC. Encoded protein: CASSLGGGRETQYF. The full variable domain, with the rest looked up from reference TRBV11-1 and TRBJ2-5, is EAEVAQSPRYKITEKSQAVAFWCDPISGHATLYWYRQILGQGPELLVQFQDESVVDDSQLPKDRFSAERLKGVDSTLKIQPAELGDSAMYLCASSLGGGRETQYFGPGTRLLVL.